These T cell receptor beta chains were read from a single sample in a study of T cells in Graves' hyperthyroidism and ophthalmopathy. TCRdb redid the calling of the multiplex PCR reads with MiXCR, one entry per CDR3 protein. This table holds hundreds of thousands of distinct CDR3 sequences, less than 15% found once. Material for sequencing was blood. These receptors were taken from a woman aged 18-29 years with Graves' hyperthyroidism. Both conserved end residues are part of each CDR3. The D gene is left open where the match is weak. The size field is filled for only some rows; it gives once, few, many or a size class.

d_call: NA; clone_size: many; j_call: TRBJ2-3; v_call: TRBV9; cdr3_nt: TGTGCCAGCGCTCCCTCGGGGGATCGCACAGATACGCAGTATTTT; cdr3_aa: CASAPSGDRTDTQYF
d_call: NA; clone_size: many; j_call: TRBJ2-3; v_call: TRBV11-2; cdr3_nt: TGTGCCAGCAGCTTGGAGGCCCCCGGAGATACGCAGTATTTT; cdr3_aa: CASSLEAPGDTQYF
d_call: NA; clone_size: NA; j_call: TRBJ1-4; v_call: TRBV28; cdr3_nt: TGTGCCAGCAGTCCAATAGGGGTCCCAACTAATGAAAAACTGTCTTTT; cdr3_aa: CASSPIGVPTNEKLSF
d_call: NA; clone_size: few; j_call: TRBJ1-2; v_call: TRBV24-1; cdr3_nt: TGTGCCACCGCACACTCCTATGGCTGCACCTTC; cdr3_aa: CATAHSYGCTF
d_call: NA; clone_size: many; j_call: TRBJ1-1; v_call: TRBV28; cdr3_nt: TGTGCCAGCATTAGAGCCCCAATATCGAACACTGAAGCTTTCTTT; cdr3_aa: CASIRAPISNTEAFF
d_call: TRBD1; clone_size: few; j_call: TRBJ2-6; v_call: TRBV6-1; cdr3_nt: TGTGCCAGCGGGACAGGGGGGGGGGGGGCCAACGTCCTGACTTTC; cdr3_aa: CASGTGGGGANVLTF
d_call: NA; clone_size: many; j_call: TRBJ2-3; v_call: TRBV14; cdr3_nt: TGTGCCAGCAGCCAATACCTCACAGATACGCAGTATTTT; cdr3_aa: CASSQYLTDTQYF
d_call: TRBD1; clone_size: few; j_call: TRBJ1-2; v_call: TRBV12-3/TRBV12-4; cdr3_nt: TGTGCCAGCAGTTTGGGGCAGGGGGCGTATGGGTATGGCTACACCTTC; cdr3_aa: CASSLGQGAYGYGYTF
d_call: NA; clone_size: many; j_call: TRBJ1-6; v_call: TRBV28; cdr3_nt: TGTGCCAGTCACACGAACCGGGGAGGGTTTGGCTCACCCCTCCACTTT; cdr3_aa: CASHTNRGGFGSPLHF
d_call: TRBD2; clone_size: few; j_call: TRBJ2-3; v_call: TRBV7-9; cdr3_nt: TGTGCCAGCAGCTTATTGGGGGGAGGGCCAAGAACAGATACGCAGTATTTT; cdr3_aa: CASSLLGGGPRTDTQYF
d_call: NA; clone_size: many; j_call: TRBJ1-1; v_call: TRBV11-1; cdr3_nt: TGTGCCAGCAGCTTTAACACTGAAGCTTTCTTT; cdr3_aa: CASSFNTEAFF
d_call: TRBD1; clone_size: NA; j_call: TRBJ1-1; v_call: TRBV19; cdr3_nt: TGTGCCAGTAGGTGGGCAGGGGGAACCATGAACACTGAAGCTTTCTTT; cdr3_aa: CASRWAGGTMNTEAFF
d_call: NA; clone_size: many; j_call: TRBJ2-5; v_call: TRBV3-1; cdr3_nt: TGTGCCAGCAGCCAAGATTACCTAGGAGAGACCCAGTACTTC; cdr3_aa: CASSQDYLGETQYF
d_call: NA; clone_size: few; j_call: TRBJ2-1; v_call: TRBV20-1; cdr3_nt: TGCAGTGCTAGTGCCGGGGCTCAGTTCTTC; cdr3_aa: CSASAGAQFF
d_call: TRBD1; clone_size: many; j_call: TRBJ2-2; v_call: TRBV28; cdr3_nt: TGTGCCAGCAGTTTAGTAAAGGGGGCGCCCGGGGAGCTGTTTTTT; cdr3_aa: CASSLVKGAPGELFF
d_call: TRBD1; clone_size: many; j_call: TRBJ2-7; v_call: TRBV28; cdr3_nt: TGTGCCAGCAGTTTCGGTACAGGGGATTACGAGCAGTACTTC; cdr3_aa: CASSFGTGDYEQYF
d_call: NA; clone_size: many; j_call: TRBJ2-1; v_call: TRBV6-4; cdr3_nt: TGTGCCAGCAGCCCAGGGTTTGAGAGCAATGAGCAGTTCTTC; cdr3_aa: CASSPGFESNEQFF
d_call: NA; clone_size: many; j_call: TRBJ2-5; v_call: TRBV3-1; cdr3_nt: TGTGCCAGCAGCCAAGGGGGTAGTGGCGGGAAGACCCAGTACTTC; cdr3_aa: CASSQGGSGGKTQYF
d_call: NA; clone_size: many; j_call: TRBJ1-2; v_call: TRBV11-2; cdr3_nt: TGTGCCAGCAGCTCCTCCATCCGGGAGGCCTATGGCTACACCTTC; cdr3_aa: CASSSSIREAYGYTF
d_call: NA; clone_size: many; j_call: TRBJ1-2; v_call: TRBV30; cdr3_nt: TGTGCCTGGAGCAACGGCTATGGCTACACCTTC; cdr3_aa: CAWSNGYGYTF
d_call: TRBD2; clone_size: NA; j_call: TRBJ2-7; v_call: TRBV6-1; cdr3_nt: TGTACCAGCGGGAGGGCCGGGCAGTACTTC; cdr3_aa: CTSGRAGQYF
d_call: TRBD2; clone_size: NA; j_call: TRBJ2-1; v_call: TRBV7-9; cdr3_nt: TGTGCCACCCTTAGCGGGGGCCTCAATGAGCAGTTCTTC; cdr3_aa: CATLSGGLNEQFF
d_call: TRBD1; clone_size: many; j_call: TRBJ1-2; v_call: TRBV24-1; cdr3_nt: TGTGCCACCAGTGACCAAACGACAGGGTATGGCTACACCTTC; cdr3_aa: CATSDQTTGYGYTF
d_call: TRBD1; clone_size: many; j_call: TRBJ2-4; v_call: TRBV20-1; cdr3_nt: TGCAGGGTAGAGGGGGACAGGGCAAACATTCAGTACTTC; cdr3_aa: CRVEGDRANIQYF